This is a list of T cell receptor beta chains from one sample in a study of blood T cell repertoires in COVID-19. The assay was immunoSEQ multiplex PCR, and TCRdb's table has in-frame clones only and misses some. The sample holds about 98,000 clones, under 85% seen once. The sample comprised peripheral blood. The receptors here all came from a man in his 70s with acute or convalescent COVID-19. CDR3s include the opening cysteine and the closing phenylalanine or tryptophan.

v_gene	j_gene	CDR3aa
TRBV5-6	TRBJ2-2	CASSLARLAADTGELFF
TRBV6-4	TRBJ2-6	CASSEGTGVSGANVLTF
TRBV15	TRBJ1-3	CATSRDRGTGNTIYF
TRBV5-1	TRBJ1-1	CASGDTAGNTEAFF
TRBV25-1	TRBJ2-3	CASSEEGSTDTQYF
TRBV7-2	TRBJ1-2	CASSLVPVPNYGYTF
TRBV28	TRBJ2-7	CASSFSRAEEQYF
TRBV18	TRBJ2-7	CASSPGQDGEQYF
TRBV12-2	TRBJ2-1	CASRSPGTSGRKSSYNEQFF
TRBV19	TRBJ1-5	CASSTPGQGSQPQHF
TRBV6-2/TRBV6-3	TRBJ2-3	CASSYSFSDTQYF
TRBV28	TRBJ1-2	CASRGDRAYGYTF
TRBV28	TRBJ2-5	CASSKGDQETQYF
TRBV2	TRBJ1-2	CASSESVYYGYTF
TRBV5-1	TRBJ2-7	CASREASGSYEQYF
TRBV6-5	TRBJ1-6	CASSYRQTGEDSPLHF
TRBV2	TRBJ2-1	CASTLRGNEQFF
TRBV3-1/TRBV3-2	TRBJ1-3	CASSHGGGVNTIYF
TRBV11-3	TRBJ2-2	CASSLTSGGTGELFF
TRBV24-1	TRBJ2-3	CATSDLKRVGYSLTDTQYF
TRBV5-1	TRBJ2-3	CASSRAGVSTDTQYF
TRBV7-2	TRBJ1-1	CASSPGQGNPRGTEAFF
TRBV12-5	TRBJ1-1	CASGRTGGMGTEAFF
TRBV5-4	TRBJ2-3	CASSLDRVGTQYF
TRBV28	TRBJ2-1	CASTGTSGIGGQFF
TRBV4-3	TRBJ2-2	CASSQDINFGELFF
TRBV5-1	TRBJ2-2	CASSLPGLAANTGELFF
TRBV29-1	TRBJ2-1	CSVGLAANEQFF
TRBV11-2	TRBJ1-2	CASSSTVYGYTF
TRBV6-1	TRBJ1-5	CATRDRGYSNQPQHF
TRBV30	TRBJ2-5	CAWEPGPRGETQYF
TRBV29-1	TRBJ2-5	CSVRAGYRQETQYF
TRBV18	TRBJ2-7	CASSPSPYEQYF
TRBV4-3	TRBJ2-7	CASSQGTDFYEQYF
TRBV28	TRBJ1-1	CASRDRIQGANTEAFF